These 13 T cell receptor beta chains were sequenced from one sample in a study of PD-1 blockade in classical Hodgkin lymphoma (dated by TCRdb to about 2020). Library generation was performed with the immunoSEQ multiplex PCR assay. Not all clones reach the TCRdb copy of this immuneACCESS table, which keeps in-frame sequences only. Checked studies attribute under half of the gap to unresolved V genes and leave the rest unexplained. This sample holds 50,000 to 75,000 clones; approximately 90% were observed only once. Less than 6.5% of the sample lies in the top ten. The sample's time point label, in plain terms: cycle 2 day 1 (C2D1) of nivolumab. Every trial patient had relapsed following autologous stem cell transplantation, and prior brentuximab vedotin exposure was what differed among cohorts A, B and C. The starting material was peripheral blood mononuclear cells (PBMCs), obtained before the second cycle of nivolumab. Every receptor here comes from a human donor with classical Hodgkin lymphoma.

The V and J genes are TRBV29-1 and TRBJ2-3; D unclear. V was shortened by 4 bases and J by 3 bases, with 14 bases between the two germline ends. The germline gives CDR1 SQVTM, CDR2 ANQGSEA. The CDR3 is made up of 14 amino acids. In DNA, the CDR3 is TGCAGCGTTGGTCGACGATTTGGGACAGATACGCAGTATTTT. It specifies CSVGRRFGTDTQYF.

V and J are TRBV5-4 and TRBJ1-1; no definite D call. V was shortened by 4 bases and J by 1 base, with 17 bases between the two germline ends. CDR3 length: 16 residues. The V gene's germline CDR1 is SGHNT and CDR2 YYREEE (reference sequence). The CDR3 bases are TGTGCCAGCAGCCGACCCATCGGGCAAGGGAACACTGAAGCTTTCTTT. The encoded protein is CASSRPIGQGNTEAFF.

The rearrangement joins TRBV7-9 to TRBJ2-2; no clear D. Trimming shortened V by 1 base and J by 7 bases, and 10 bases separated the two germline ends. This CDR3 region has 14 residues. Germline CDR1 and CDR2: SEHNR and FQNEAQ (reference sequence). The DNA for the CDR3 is TGTGCCAGCAGCTTAGAAGGCAGTGTCGGGGAGCTGTTTTTT. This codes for CASSLEGSVGELFF.

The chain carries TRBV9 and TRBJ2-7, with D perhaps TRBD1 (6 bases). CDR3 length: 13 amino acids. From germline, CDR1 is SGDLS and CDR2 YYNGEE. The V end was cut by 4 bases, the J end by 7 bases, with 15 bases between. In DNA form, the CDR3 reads TGTGCCAGCAGCTCGTGGACAGAGGGGGAGCAGTACTTC. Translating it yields CASSSWTEGEQYF.

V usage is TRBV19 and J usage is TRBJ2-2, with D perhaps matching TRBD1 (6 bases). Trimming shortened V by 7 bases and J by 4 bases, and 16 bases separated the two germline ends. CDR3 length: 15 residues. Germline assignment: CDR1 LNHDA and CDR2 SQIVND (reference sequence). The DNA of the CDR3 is TGTGCCAGTATGGGAACCGGGACACTCACCGGGGAGCTGTTTTTT. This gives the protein CASMGTGTLTGELFF.

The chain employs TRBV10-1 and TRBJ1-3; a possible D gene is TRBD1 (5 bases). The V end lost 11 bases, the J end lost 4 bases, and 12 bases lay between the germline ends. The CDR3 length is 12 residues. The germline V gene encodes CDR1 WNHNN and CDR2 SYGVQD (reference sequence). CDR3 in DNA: TGCGCCTACGCGGGACGCGGAAACACCATATATTTT. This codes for CAYAGRGNTIYF.

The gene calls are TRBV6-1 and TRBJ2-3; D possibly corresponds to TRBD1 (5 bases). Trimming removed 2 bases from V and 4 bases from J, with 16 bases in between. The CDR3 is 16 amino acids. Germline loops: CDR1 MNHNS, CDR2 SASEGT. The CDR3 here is CASSESFPRGADTQYF. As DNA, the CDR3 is TGTGCCAGCAGTGAAAGTTTCCCTAGGGGCGCAGATACGCAGTATTTT.

The CDR3 here is CASSEPNRNTEAFF. The CDR3 DNA follows: TGTGCCAGCAGTGAACCGAACAGAAACACTGAAGCTTTCTTT. V and J are TRBV6-1 and TRBJ1-1; D not resolved. This CDR3 contains 14 residues. Looked up from germline, CDR1 is MNHNS and CDR2 is SASEGT. Trimming stripped 2 bases from V and 2 bases from J, with 9 bases between.

CDR3 in DNA: TGTGCCAGCTCGAAGGGACTCACCCAAAACGGGGAAAAACTGTTTTTT. This sequence encodes CASSKGLTQNGEKLFF. This chain links TRBV18 with TRBJ1-4, with D maybe TRBD1 (5 bases). The germline CDR1 and CDR2 sequences are KGHSH and LQKENI. The germline V and J ends were trimmed by 6 bases and 8 bases, with 22 bases remaining between them. The CDR3 contains 16 residues.

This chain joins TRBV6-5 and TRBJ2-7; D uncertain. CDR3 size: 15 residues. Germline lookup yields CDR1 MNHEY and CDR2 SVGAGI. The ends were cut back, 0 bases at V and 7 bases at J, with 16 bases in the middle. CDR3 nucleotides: TGTGCCAGCAGTTACTCGAGAACTGGTTTGAGGGAGCAGTACTTC. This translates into CASSYSRTGLREQYF.

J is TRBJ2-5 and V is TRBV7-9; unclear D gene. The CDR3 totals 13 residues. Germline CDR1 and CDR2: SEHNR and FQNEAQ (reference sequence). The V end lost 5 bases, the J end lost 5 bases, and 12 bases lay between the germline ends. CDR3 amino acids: CASSPRPVETQYF. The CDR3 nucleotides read TGTGCCAGCAGCCCCCGTCCGGTGGAGACCCAGTACTTC.

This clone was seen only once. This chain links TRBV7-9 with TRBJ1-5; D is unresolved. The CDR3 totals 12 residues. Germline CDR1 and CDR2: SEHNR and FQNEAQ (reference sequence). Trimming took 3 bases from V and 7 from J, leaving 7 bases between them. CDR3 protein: CASSFLGQPQHF. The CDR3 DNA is TGTGCCAGCAGCTTCTTAGGCCAGCCCCAGCATTTT. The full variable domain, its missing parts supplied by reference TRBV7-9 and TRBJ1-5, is DTGVSQNPRHKITKRGQNVTFRCDPISEHNRLYWYRQTLGQGPEFLTYFQNEAQLEKSRLLSDRFSAERPKGSFSTLEIQRTEQGDSAMYLCASSFLGQPQHFGDGTRLSIL.

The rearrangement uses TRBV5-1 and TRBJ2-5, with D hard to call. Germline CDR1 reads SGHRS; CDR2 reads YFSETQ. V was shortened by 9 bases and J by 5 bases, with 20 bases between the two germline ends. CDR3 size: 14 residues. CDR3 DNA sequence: TGCGCCACCTCGCTGGCACCCAAGCAGGAGACCCAGTACTTC. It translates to CATSLAPKQETQYF.